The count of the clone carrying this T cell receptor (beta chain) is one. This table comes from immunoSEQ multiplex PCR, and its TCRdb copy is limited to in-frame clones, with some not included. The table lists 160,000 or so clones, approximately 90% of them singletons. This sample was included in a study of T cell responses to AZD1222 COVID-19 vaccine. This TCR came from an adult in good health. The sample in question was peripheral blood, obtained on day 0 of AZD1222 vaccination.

The DNA for the CDR3 is TGTGCCAGCAGCTTTGCGATTCCGGGAGGCCGCCGCTACACCTTC. Translation gives CASSFAIPGGRRYTF. The rearrangement links TRBV28 to TRBJ1-2, with D uncertain. The CDR3 totals 15 residues. Germline V gene lookup returns CDR1 MDHEN and CDR2 SYDVKM. Trimming cost V 6 bases and J 9 bases, with 23 bases left between them.